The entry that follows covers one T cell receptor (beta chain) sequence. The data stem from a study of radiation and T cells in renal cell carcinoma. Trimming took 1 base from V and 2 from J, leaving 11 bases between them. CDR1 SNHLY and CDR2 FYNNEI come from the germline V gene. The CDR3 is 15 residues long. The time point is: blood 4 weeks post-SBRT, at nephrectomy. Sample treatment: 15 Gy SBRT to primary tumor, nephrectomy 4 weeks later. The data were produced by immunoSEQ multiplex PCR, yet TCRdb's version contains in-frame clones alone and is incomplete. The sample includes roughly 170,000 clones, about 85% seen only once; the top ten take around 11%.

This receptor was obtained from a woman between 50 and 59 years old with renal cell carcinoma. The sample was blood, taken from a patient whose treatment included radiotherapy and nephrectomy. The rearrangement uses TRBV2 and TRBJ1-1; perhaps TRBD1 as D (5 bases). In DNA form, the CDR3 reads TGTGCCAGCAGTGAAGGGCGGGGGTTTAACACTGAAGCTTTCTTT. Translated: CASSEGRGFNTEAFF.